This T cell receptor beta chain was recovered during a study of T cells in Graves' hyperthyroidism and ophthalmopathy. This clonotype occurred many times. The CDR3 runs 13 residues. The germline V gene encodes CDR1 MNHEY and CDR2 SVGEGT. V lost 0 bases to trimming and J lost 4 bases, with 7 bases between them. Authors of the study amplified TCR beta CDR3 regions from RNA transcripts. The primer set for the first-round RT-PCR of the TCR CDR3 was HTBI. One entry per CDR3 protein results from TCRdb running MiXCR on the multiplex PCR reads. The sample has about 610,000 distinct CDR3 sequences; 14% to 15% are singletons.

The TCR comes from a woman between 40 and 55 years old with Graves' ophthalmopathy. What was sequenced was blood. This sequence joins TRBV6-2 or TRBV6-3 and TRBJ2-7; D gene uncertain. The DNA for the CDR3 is TGTGCCAGCAGTTACTCCGGACCGTACGAGCAGTACTTC. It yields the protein CASSYSGPYEQYF.